This T cell receptor (beta chain) is from a study of OX40 agonist ivuxolimab in advanced cancers. Enrollment shut out patients with autoimmune disease history or systemic immunosuppression. The table came from immunoSEQ multiplex PCR; TCRdb's copy has only in-frame clones and leaves some out. Seen here are around 53,000 clones, about four fifths observed once, and the top ten hold roughly 2.5%. Trimming left V 5 bases short and J 5 bases short, with 16 bases between. The CDR3 runs to 14 residues. Per germline, CDR1 SGHRS and CDR2 YFSETQ. The chain joins TRBV5-1 to TRBJ2-5; possible D gene TRBD1, 6 bases. This sequence was found in an adult with an advanced solid tumor such as melanoma, head and neck, liver or kidney cancer. Sample: CD4+ or CD8+ T cells sorted from blood, taken in a trial of the OX40 agonist ivuxolimab. DNA for the CDR3: TGCGCCAGCAGGATACAGGGAAGGGGTGAGACCCAGTACTTC. Encoded protein: CASRIQGRGETQYF. Based on the CDR3 plus reference TRBV5-1 and TRBJ2-5, the full variable domain is KAGVTQTPRYLIKTRGQQVTLSCSPISGHRSVSWYQQTPGQGLQFLFEYFSETQRNKGNFPGRFSGRQFSNSRSEMNVSTLELGDSALYLCASRIQGRGETQYFGPGTRLLVL.